The sequence of this T cell receptor (beta chain) was determined in a study of metastatic and nonmetastatic thyroid tumors. The wider study: Repertoires were compared across blood and tumor or nodule tissue from malignant and benign thyroid patients.

Study-wide results and caveats: Malignant thyroid tumors reportedly exceeded benign nodules significantly in TCR beta diversity, with the difference appearing in blood and tumor.

Note on this clone: Antigen specificity is unknown.

As processed by the authors: Clinicopathological groups of papillary thyroid cancer showed CDR3 differences that were used to build a distant-metastasis classifier. With MiXCR, TCRdb reprocessed the PCR reads. TCRdb, not the original authors, processed these V and J calls. There are just over 14,000 clones in the sample; roughly 4% occur only once, and less than 30% lies in the top ten. The CDR3 has 14 amino acids. CDR1 is MNHNS, CDR2 SASEGT, per germline. Germline trimming cut 1 base from V and 5 bases from J; bases unmatched to any gene: 2. The entire patient cohort was treatment-naive prior to thyroid surgery.

The source is a female donor with papillary thyroid cancer or a benign thyroid nodule (not recorded which). Some clones in this sample may be carry-over from other donors' samples. The sample comprised tumor tissue. The chain joins TRBV6-1 to TRBJ2-1; 7 nucleotides line up with TRBD1. The chain's CDR3 is CASSEGGQNNEQFF. CDR3 sequence (DNA): TGTGCCAGCAGTGAAGGGGGACAGAACAATGAGCAGTTCTTC.